Listed below are T cell receptor beta chains from one sample, sequenced in a study of cytomegalovirus exposure and HLA in healthy donors. TCRdb's table, derived via immunoSEQ multiplex PCR, lists solely in-frame clones and lacks some. The profile shows about 140,000 clones, over 75% of them singletons. Sequencing was done on a sample of PBMCs. Receptors originate from a man aged 45-65 years in good health and CMV-seronegative. CDR3s include the opening cysteine and the closing phenylalanine or tryptophan. D genes are given only for firm matches. Some rows have no size entry. The others give once, few or many, or a class for an expanded clone.

size	length	V	D	J	CDR3	DNA
few	17	TRBV5-6	TRBD2	TRBJ2-5	CASSAGTSGRSQETQYF	TGTGCCAGCAGCGCCGGGACTAGCGGGAGATCACAAGAGACCCAGTACTTC
-	15	TRBV15	-	TRBJ2-2	CATSRGMEGTGELFF	TGTGCCACCAGCAGAGGGATGGAGGGCACCGGGGAGCTGTTTTTT
-	15	TRBV5-1	-	TRBJ2-3	CASSSGTSSTDTQYF	TGCGCCAGCAGCTCCGGGACTTCTAGCACAGATACGCAGTATTTT
-	13	TRBV12-5	TRBD1	TRBJ1-1	CASGLTGGTEAFF	TGTGCTAGTGGTTTGACAGGGGGCACTGAAGCTTTCTTT
few	15	TRBV15	-	TRBJ1-5	CATSREGLFNQPQHF	TGTGCCACCAGCAGAGAGGGGCTGTTCAATCAGCCCCAGCATTTT
-	15	TRBV30	TRBD1	TRBJ1-3	CAGTGTASSGNTIYF	TGTGCCGGTACCGGGACAGCGAGCTCTGGAAACACCATATATTTT
-	15	TRBV5-4	-	TRBJ1-1	CASSFGGLLNTEAFF	TGTGCCAGCAGCTTTGGAGGCCTTTTGAACACTGAAGCTTTCTTT
once	15	TRBV7-7	TRBD2	TRBJ2-1	CASSPGTSGANEQFF	TGTGCTAGCAGCCCAGGGACTAGCGGGGCCAATGAGCAGTTCTTC
-	16	TRBV7-8	-	TRBJ2-2	CASSLARDKETGELFF	TGTGCCAGCAGCTTAGCCAGGGACAAGGAGACCGGGGAGCTGTTTTTT
-	14	TRBV28	-	TRBJ1-1	CASTIGGLNTEAFF	TGTGCCAGCACTATCGGGGGTCTGAACACTGAAGCTTTCTTT
-	17	TRBV5-1	TRBD1	TRBJ2-6	CASSLGTGGAGANVLTF	TGCGCCAGCAGCTTGGGGACAGGGGGCGCTGGGGCCAACGTCCTGACTTTC
-	13	TRBV5-4	TRBD1	TRBJ2-7	CAGSLDRGYEQYF	TGTGCCGGCAGCCTGGACAGGGGGTACGAGCAGTACTTC
-	15	TRBV6-1	TRBD2	TRBJ2-5	CASSEGLAVTETQYF	TGTGCCAGCAGTGAAGGACTAGCGGTGACAGAGACCCAGTACTTC
-	15	TRBV4-2	-	TRBJ2-1	CASSQFSTLNNEQFF	TGTGCCAGCAGCCAATTCTCGACACTTAACAATGAGCAGTTCTTC
-	15	TRBV18	-	TRBJ2-3	CASSPDLRGADTQYF	TGTGCCAGCTCACCCGATCTCAGGGGGGCAGATACGCAGTATTTT
-	13	TRBV5-1	TRBD1	TRBJ1-4	CASSFGGDRQLFF	TGCGCCAGTAGCTTTGGCGGGGACAGACAACTGTTTTTT
-	15	TRBV7-2	TRBD1	TRBJ1-5	CASSFRTGLNQPQHF	TGTGCCAGCAGCTTCCGGACAGGCCTAAATCAGCCCCAGCATTTT
-	14	TRBV2	TRBD1	TRBJ2-7	CASSVPGQGGEQYF	TGTGCCAGCAGTGTCCCCGGACAGGGCGGCGAGCAGTACTTC
-	17	TRBV9	TRBD1	TRBJ1-4	CASSVSPGQGAFEKLFF	TGTGCCAGCAGCGTCTCACCGGGACAGGGGGCGTTTGAAAAACTGTTTTTT
-	14	TRBV28	TRBD1	TRBJ2-7	CASNSRDRGHEQYF	TGTGCCAGCAATTCAAGAGACAGGGGGCACGAGCAGTACTTC
once	14	TRBV5-6	-	TRBJ2-5	CASSSNRKISNQYF	TGTGCCAGCAGCTCAAATAGAAAAATCTCAAACCAGTACTTC
-	15	TRBV2	-	TRBJ1-3	CASSDGQVSGNTIYF	TGTGCCAGCAGTGATGGTCAGGTATCTGGAAACACCATATATTTT
-	15	TRBV11-3	-	TRBJ1-1	CASSLATGLNTEAFF	TGTGCCAGCAGCTTGGCAACAGGGTTGAACACTGAAGCTTTCTTT
-	12	TRBV27	TRBD1	TRBJ2-7	CASRTGLYEQYF	TGTGCCAGCCGGACAGGTCTGTACGAGCAGTACTTC
-	11	TRBV6-1	-	TRBJ1-1	CASRWRSEAFF	TGTGCCAGCAGGTGGAGATCGGAAGCTTTCTTT
-	15	TRBV7-9	TRBD2	TRBJ2-7	CASSRDGTSSYEQYF	TGTGCCAGCAGCCGAGACGGGACTAGCTCCTACGAGCAGTACTTC
-	14	TRBV6-5	-	TRBJ2-7	CASSQKTGVVQQYF	TGTGCCAGCAGTCAAAAGACCGGGGTCGTCCAGCAGTACTTC
-	14	TRBV6-5	TRBD1	TRBJ1-1	CASSRTGFGTEAFF	TGTGCCAGCAGTCGGACAGGGTTCGGCACTGAAGCTTTCTTT
-	16	TRBV5-6	TRBD2	TRBJ2-7	CASSSGTSGGMREQYF	TGTGCCAGCAGCTCCGGGACTAGCGGGGGTATGCGCGAGCAGTACTTC
-	15	TRBV7-8	TRBD2	TRBJ2-1	CASSYRGLADNEQFF	TGTGCCAGCAGCTACCGGGGACTAGCGGACAATGAGCAGTTCTTC
-	16	TRBV5-1	-	TRBJ2-6	CASSLSGSSGANVLTF	TGCGCCAGCAGCTTATCGGGGAGCTCTGGGGCCAACGTCCTGACTTTC
-	14	TRBV5-4	TRBD1	TRBJ1-4	CASSTQGVEEKLFF	TGTGCCAGCAGCACACAGGGGGTGGAGGAAAAACTGTTTTTT
few	14	TRBV15	-	TRBJ2-7	CATSRSQGNYEQYF	TGTGCCACCAGCAGATCCCAGGGGAACTACGAGCAGTACTTC
few	15	TRBV6-5	TRBD1	TRBJ1-1	CASSSLDRMNTEAFF	TGTGCCAGCAGTTCCTTGGACAGGATGAACACTGAAGCTTTCTTT
-	16	TRBV4-1	TRBD1	TRBJ2-2	CASSQATGGGTGELFF	TGCGCCAGCAGCCAAGCGACAGGGGGGGGAACCGGGGAGCTGTTTTTT
few	15	TRBV10-3	-	TRBJ2-3	CAISESTAPGGTQYF	TGTGCCATCAGTGAGTCGACGGCCCCGGGTGGGACGCAGTATTTT
-	17	TRBV11-2	-	TRBJ1-4	CASSQSRPGRIWEKLFF	TGTGCCAGCAGCCAATCAAGGCCTGGGCGCATCTGGGAAAAACTGTTTTTT
once	15	TRBV19	-	TRBJ1-4	CASSIGQTPNEKLFF	TGTGCCAGTAGTATCGGACAGACACCCAATGAAAAACTGTTTTTT
-	15	TRBV5-1	-	TRBJ2-7	CASSLSTGSSYEQYF	TGCGCCAGCAGCTTAAGTACAGGGAGCTCCTACGAGCAGTACTTC
-	15	TRBV5-4	TRBD2	TRBJ2-7	CASSTGLAELYEQYF	TGTGCCAGCAGCACGGGACTAGCGGAACTCTACGAGCAGTACTTC
-	16	TRBV4-1	TRBD2	TRBJ2-7	CASSQDTSGLTYEQYF	TGCGCCAGCAGCCAAGACACTAGCGGACTTACCTACGAGCAGTACTTC